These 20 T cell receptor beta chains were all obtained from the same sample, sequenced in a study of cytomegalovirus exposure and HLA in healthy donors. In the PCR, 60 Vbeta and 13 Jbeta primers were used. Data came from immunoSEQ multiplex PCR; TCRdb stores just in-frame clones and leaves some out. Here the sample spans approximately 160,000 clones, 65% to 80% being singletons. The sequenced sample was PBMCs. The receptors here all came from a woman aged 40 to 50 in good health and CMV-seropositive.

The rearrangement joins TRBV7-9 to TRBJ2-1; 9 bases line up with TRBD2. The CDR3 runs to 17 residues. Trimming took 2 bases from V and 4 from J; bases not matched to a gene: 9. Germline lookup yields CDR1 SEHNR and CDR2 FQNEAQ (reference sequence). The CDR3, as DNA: TGTGCCAGCAGCTTAAAGGCGGGAGGGATAGATTACAATGAGCAGTTCTTC. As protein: CASSLKAGGIDYNEQFF.

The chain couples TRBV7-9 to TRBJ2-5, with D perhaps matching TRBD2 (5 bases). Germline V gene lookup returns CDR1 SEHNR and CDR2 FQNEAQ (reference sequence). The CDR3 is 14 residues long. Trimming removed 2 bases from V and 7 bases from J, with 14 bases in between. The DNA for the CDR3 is TGTGCCAGCAGCTTAAGTACACCAGGAGGGACCCAGTACTTC. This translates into CASSLSTPGGTQYF.

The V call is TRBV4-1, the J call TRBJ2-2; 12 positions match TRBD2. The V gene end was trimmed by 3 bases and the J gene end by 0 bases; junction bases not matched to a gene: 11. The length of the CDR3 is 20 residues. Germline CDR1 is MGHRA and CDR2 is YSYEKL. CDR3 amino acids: CASSHHPGTSGPANTGELFF. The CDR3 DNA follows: TGCGCCAGCAGCCACCACCCGGGGACTAGCGGGCCTGCGAACACCGGGGAGCTGTTTTTT.

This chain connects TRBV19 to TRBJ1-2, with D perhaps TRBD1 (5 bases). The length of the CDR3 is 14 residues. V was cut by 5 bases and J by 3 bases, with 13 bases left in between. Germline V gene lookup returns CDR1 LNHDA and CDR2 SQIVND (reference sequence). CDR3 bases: TGTGCCAGTAGTCTCAAAGGGGTTGACTATGGCTACACCTTC. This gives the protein CASSLKGVDYGYTF.

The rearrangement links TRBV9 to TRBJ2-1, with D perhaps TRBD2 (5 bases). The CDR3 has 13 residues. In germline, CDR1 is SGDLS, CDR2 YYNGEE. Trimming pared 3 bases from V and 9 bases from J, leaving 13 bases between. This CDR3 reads CASSGPSSGEQFF. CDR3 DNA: TGTGCCAGCAGCGGTCCTAGCAGCGGTGAGCAGTTCTTC.

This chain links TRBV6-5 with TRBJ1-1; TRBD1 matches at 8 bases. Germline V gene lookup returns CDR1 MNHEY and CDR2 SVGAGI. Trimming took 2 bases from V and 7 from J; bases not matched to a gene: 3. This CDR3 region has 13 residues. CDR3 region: CASSYRDRSEAFF. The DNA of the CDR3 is TGTGCCAGCAGTTACCGGGACAGGAGTGAAGCTTTCTTT.

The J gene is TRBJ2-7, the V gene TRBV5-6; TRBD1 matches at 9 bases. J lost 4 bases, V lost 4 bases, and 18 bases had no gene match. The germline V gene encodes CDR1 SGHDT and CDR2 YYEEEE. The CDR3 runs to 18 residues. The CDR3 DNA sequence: TGTGCCAGCAGCCGAAGAGGACAGGGGTTTTTCAGGATTTACGAGCAGTACTTC. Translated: CASSRRGQGFFRIYEQYF.

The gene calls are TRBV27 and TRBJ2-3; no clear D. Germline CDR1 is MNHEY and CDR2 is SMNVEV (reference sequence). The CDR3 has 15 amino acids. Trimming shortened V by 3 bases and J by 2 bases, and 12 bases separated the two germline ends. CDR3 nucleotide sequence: TGTGCCAGCAGTTTCTCAAGCCTCAACACAGATACGCAGTATTTT. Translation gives CASSFSSLNTDTQYF.

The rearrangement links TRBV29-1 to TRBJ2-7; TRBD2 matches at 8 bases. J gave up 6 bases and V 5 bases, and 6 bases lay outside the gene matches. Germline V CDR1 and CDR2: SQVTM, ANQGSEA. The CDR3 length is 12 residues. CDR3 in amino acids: CSVRPAGGEQYF. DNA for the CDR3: TGCAGCGTTCGCCCGGCGGGGGGCGAGCAGTACTTC.

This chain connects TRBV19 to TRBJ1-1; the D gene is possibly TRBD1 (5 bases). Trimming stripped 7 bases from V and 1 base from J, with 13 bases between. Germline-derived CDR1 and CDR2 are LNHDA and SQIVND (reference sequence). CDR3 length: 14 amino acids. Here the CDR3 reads CASKRGRENTEAFF. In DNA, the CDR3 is TGTGCCAGTAAGAGAGGCAGGGAGAACACTGAAGCTTTCTTT.

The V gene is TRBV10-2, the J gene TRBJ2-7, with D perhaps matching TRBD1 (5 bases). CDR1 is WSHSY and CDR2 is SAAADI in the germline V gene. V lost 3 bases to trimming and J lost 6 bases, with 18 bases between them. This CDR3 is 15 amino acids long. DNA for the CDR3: TGCGCCAGCAGTGATGCTGGGGCGTCCCAGTTCGAGCAGTACTTC. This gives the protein CASSDAGASQFEQYF.

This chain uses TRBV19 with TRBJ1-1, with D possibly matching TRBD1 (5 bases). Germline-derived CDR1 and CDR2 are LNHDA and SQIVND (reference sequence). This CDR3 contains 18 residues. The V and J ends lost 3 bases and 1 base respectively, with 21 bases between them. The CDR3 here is CASSIQIRSGRENTEAFF. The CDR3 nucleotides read TGTGCCAGTAGTATCCAAATCAGGTCAGGGAGGGAGAACACTGAAGCTTTCTTT.

The CDR3 reads CASSLDRGGPDTQYF. The DNA of the CDR3 is TGTGCCAGCAGCTTAGACAGGGGAGGGCCAGATACGCAGTATTTT. The V gene is TRBV5-8, the J gene TRBJ2-3; D might be TRBD1 (8 bases). The germline V gene has CDR1 SGHTS and CDR2 YDEGEE. Trimming shortened V by 2 bases and J by 4 bases, and 14 bases separated the two germline ends. The CDR3 covers 15 residues.

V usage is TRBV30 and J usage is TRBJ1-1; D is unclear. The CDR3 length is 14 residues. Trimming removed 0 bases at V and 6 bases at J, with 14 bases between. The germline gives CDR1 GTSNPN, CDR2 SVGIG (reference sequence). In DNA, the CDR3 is TGTGCCTGGAGTGTATCAGGACGGAGGGCTGAAGCTTTCTTT. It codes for CAWSVSGRRAEAFF.

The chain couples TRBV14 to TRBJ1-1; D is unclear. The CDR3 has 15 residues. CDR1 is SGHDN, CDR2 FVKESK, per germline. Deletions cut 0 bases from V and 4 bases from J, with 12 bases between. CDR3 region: CASSQDWRTPTEAFF. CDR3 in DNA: TGTGCCAGCAGCCAAGATTGGAGGACCCCCACTGAAGCTTTCTTT.

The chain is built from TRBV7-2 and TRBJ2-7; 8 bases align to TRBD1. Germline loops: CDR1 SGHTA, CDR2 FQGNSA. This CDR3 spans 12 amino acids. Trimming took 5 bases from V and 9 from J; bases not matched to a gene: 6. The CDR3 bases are TGTGCCAGCAGCCCGGCGACAGGGGCGCAGTACTTC. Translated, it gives CASSPATGAQYF.

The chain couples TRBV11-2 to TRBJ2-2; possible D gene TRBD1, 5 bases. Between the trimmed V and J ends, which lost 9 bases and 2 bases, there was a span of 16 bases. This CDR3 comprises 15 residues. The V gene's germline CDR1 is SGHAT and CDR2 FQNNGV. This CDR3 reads CASGSIQGNTGELFF. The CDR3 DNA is TGTGCCAGTGGATCTATCCAGGGAAACACCGGGGAGCTGTTTTTT.

The CDR3 reads CAWRGRQAPSGANVLTF. Written as DNA, the CDR3 is TGTGCCTGGAGAGGTCGGCAGGCCCCCTCTGGGGCCAACGTCCTGACTTTC. The chain recombines TRBV30 with TRBJ2-6, with D unresolved. The V end was cut by 3 bases, the J end by 0 bases, with 15 bases between. The CDR3 covers 17 residues. Per the germline V gene, CDR1 is GTSNPN and CDR2 is SVGIG (reference sequence). The complete variable domain, with remaining parts taken from reference TRBV30 and TRBJ2-6, reads SQTIHQWPATLVQPVGSPLSLECTVEGTSNPNLYWYRQAAGRGLQLLFYSVGIGQISSEVPQNLSASRPQDRQFILSSKKLLLSDSGFYLCAWRGRQAPSGANVLTFGAGSRLTVL.

The CDR3: CASTQLVGELFF. CDR3 DNA sequence: TGTGCCAGCACCCAGTTGGTCGGGGAGCTGTTTTTT. V and J are TRBV7-2 and TRBJ2-2; D not resolved. CDR3 length: 12 residues. Germline loops: CDR1 SGHTA, CDR2 FQGNSA. V lost 7 bases and J lost 7, with 10 bases in between.

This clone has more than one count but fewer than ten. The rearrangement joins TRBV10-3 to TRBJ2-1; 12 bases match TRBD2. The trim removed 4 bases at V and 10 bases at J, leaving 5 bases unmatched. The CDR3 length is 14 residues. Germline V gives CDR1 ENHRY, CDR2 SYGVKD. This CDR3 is CAISGLAGEREQFF. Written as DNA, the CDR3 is TGTGCCATCAGTGGACTAGCGGGAGAAAGAGAGCAGTTCTTC.